One sample yielded the 5 T cell receptor beta chains listed below, sequenced in a study of T cells in Graves' hyperthyroidism and ophthalmopathy. RNA transcripts gave rise to amplified TCR beta CDR3 regions. HTBI primers were the set used in a first-round RT-PCR of the TCR CDR3. One entry per CDR3 protein, called by TCRdb with MiXCR from the multiplex PCR reads. The table records roughly 300,000 distinct CDR3 sequences, less than 30% of them present only once. Sequences were obtained from blood. The receptors stem from a man in his forties or fifties with Graves' hyperthyroidism that later progressed to Graves' ophthalmopathy.

The chain uses TRBV12-3 or TRBV12-4 and TRBJ2-7, with no clear D. V was cut by 3 bases and J by 3 bases, with 12 bases left in between. This CDR3 contains 14 residues. CDR3 in DNA: TGTGCCAGCAGTTTCACCCTGACGGACTACGAGCAGTACTTC. Its protein is CASSFTLTDYEQYF.

This clonotype showed up many times. The chain couples TRBV9 to TRBJ2-5, with 9 positions matching TRBD2. The V gene end was trimmed by 0 bases and the J gene end by 9 bases; junction bases not matched to a gene: 15. Germline CDR1 reads SGDLS; CDR2 reads YYNGEE. CDR3 length equals 17 residues. The CDR3 reads CASSVVVSGSHFEAQYF. CDR3 DNA: TGTGCCAGCAGCGTAGTGGTTAGCGGGAGCCACTTTGAGGCCCAGTACTTC.

The V and J genes are TRBV6-1 and TRBJ2-7; D may correspond to TRBD1 or TRBD2 (5 bases each). CDR1 and CDR2 from the germline V gene are MNHNS and SASEGT. V was pared by 2 bases and J by 0 bases, with 11 bases between. This CDR3 region has 15 residues. CDR3 DNA sequence: TGTGCCAGCAGTGAAAACCCAGGGAGCTCCTACGAGCAGTACTTC. Translated: CASSENPGSSYEQYF.

Only one count was recorded for this clonotype. V and J are TRBV28 and TRBJ1-2; D is perhaps TRBD1 (6 bases). The V gene lost 3 bases and the J gene lost 6 bases, with 20 bases spanning the gap. Germline V gene lookup returns CDR1 MDHEN and CDR2 SYDVKM. This CDR3 region has 16 residues. The CDR3 is CASSFEPTGITNGYTF. In DNA, the CDR3 is TGTGCCAGCAGTTTCGAACCCACAGGGATTACAAATGGCTACACCTTC.

V and J are TRBV12-3 or TRBV12-4 and TRBJ2-2, with a tentative D call TRBD1 (7 bases). The CDR3 is 15 amino acids. Trimming took 6 bases from V and 6 from J, leaving 17 bases between them. Written as DNA, the CDR3 is TGTGCCAGCAGACCTCCTACAGGGGAGGCCGGGGAGCTGTTTTTT. It is translated as CASRPPTGEAGELFF.